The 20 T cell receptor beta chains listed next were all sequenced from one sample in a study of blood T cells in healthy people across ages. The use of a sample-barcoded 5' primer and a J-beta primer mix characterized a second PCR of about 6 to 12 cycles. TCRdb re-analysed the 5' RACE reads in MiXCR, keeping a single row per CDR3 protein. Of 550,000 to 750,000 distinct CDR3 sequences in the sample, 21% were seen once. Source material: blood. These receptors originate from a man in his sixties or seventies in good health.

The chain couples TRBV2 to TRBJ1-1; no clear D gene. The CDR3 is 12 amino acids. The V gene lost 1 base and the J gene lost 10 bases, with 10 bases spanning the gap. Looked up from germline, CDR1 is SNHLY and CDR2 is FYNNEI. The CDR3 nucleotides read TGTGCCAGCAGTGAAGGGTACGCAGGAGCTTTCTTT. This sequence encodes CASSEGYAGAFF.

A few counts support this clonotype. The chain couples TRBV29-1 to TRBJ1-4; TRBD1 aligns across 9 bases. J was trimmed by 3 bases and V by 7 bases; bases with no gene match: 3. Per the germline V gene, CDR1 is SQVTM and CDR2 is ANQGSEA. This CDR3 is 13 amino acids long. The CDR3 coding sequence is TGCAGCGCTTGGACAGGGGCTAATGAAAAACTGTTTTTT. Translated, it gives CSAWTGANEKLFF. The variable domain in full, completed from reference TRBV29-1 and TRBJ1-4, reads SAVISQKPSRDICQRGTSLTIQCQVDSQVTMMFWYRQQPGQSLTLIATANQGSEATYESGFVIDKFPISRPNLTFSTLTVSNMSPEDSSIYLCSAWTGANEKLFFGSGTQLSVL.

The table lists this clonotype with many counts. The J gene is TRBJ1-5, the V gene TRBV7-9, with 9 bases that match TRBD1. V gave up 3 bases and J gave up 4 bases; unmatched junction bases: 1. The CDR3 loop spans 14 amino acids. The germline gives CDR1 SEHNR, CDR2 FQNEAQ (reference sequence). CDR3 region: CASSFGQGNQPQHF. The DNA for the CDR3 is TGTGCCAGCAGCTTTGGACAGGGGAATCAGCCCCAGCATTTT. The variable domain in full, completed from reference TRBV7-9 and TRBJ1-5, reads DTGVSQNPRHKITKRGQNVTFRCDPISEHNRLYWYRQTLGQGPEFLTYFQNEAQLEKSRLLSDRFSAERPKGSFSTLEIQRTEQGDSAMYLCASSFGQGNQPQHFGDGTRLSIL.

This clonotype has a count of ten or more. The CDR3 DNA is TGTGCCAGCTCACCACGGGGCCAAGTCTACGAGCAGTACTTC. Protein sequence: CASSPRGQVYEQYF. The chain links TRBV18 to TRBJ2-7; perhaps TRBD1 as D (5 bases). Per germline, CDR1 KGHSH and CDR2 LQKENI. The CDR3 runs to 14 residues. V was shortened by 1 base and J by 3 bases, with 10 bases between the two germline ends.

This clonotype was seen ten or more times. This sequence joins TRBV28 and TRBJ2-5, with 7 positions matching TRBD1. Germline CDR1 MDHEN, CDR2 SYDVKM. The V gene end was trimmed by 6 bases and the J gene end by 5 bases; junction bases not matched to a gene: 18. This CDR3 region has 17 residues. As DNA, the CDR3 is TGTGCCAGCAGCGATCGGGACAGCTACCCTGGGTTGGAGACCCAGTACTTC. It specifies CASSDRDSYPGLETQYF.

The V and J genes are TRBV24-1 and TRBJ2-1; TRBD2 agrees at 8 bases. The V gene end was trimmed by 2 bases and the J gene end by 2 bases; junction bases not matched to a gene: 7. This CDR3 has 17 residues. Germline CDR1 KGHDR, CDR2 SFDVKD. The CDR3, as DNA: TGTGCCACCAGTGATTCCTCAAGCGGGAGTCCCTACAATGAGCAGTTCTTC. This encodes CATSDSSSGSPYNEQFF.

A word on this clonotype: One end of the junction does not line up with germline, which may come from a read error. Here the CDR3 DNA reads TGCGCCAGCAGCTTAGTATCTAGGCAGGGCCTCAATGAGCAGATCTTC. Translated, it gives CASSLVSRQGLNEQIF. This sequence joins TRBV5-1 and TRBJ2-1, with D tentatively TRBD1 (5 bases). The CDR3 runs 16 residues. Germline V gene lookup returns CDR1 SGHRS and CDR2 YFSETQ.

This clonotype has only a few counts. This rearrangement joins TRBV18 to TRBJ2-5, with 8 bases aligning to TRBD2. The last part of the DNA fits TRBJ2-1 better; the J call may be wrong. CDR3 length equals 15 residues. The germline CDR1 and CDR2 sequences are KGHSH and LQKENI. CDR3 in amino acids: CASSPSSGSFNEQFF. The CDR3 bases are TGTGCCAGCTCGCCTTCTAGCGGGTCCTTTAATGAGCAGTTCTTC.

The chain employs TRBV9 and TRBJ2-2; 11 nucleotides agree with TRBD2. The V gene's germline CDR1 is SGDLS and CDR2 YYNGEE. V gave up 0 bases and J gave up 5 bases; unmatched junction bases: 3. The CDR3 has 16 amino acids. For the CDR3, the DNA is TGTGCCAGCAGCGTAGATAGCGGGAGGGGGACCGGGGAGCTGTTTTTT. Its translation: CASSVDSGRGTGELFF. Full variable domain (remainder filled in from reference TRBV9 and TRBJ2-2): DSGVTQTPKHLITATGQRVTLRCSPRSGDLSVYWYQQSLDQGLQFLIQYYNGEERAKGNILERFSAQQFPDLHSELNLSSLELGDSALYFCASSVDSGRGTGELFFGEGSRLTVL.

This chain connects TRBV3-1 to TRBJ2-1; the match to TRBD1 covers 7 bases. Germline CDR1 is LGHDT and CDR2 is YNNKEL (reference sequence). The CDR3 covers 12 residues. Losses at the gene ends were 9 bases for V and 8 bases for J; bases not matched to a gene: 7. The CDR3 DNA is TGTGCCAGTTCTCAGGGGGAGCATGAGCAGTTCTTC. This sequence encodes CASSQGEHEQFF.

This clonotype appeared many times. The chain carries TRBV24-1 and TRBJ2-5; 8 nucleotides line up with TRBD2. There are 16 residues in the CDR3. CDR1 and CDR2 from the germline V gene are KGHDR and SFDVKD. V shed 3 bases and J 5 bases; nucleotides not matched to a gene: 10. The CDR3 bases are TGTGCCACCAGTGATCGGAATAGCGGGAAATGGGAGACCCAGTACTTC. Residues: CATSDRNSGKWETQYF.

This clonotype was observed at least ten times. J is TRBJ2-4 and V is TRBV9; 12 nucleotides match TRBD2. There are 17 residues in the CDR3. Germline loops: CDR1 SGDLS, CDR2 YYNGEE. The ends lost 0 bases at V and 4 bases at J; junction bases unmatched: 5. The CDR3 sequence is CASSVDPGLAGKNIQYF. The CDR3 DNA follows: TGTGCCAGCAGCGTAGACCCCGGACTAGCGGGGAAAAACATTCAGTACTTC. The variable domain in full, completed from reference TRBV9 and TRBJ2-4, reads DSGVTQTPKHLITATGQRVTLRCSPRSGDLSVYWYQQSLDQGLQFLIQYYNGEERAKGNILERFSAQQFPDLHSELNLSSLELGDSALYFCASSVDPGLAGKNIQYFGAGTRLSVL.

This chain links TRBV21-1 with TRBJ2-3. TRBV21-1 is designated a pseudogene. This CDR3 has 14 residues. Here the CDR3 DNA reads TGTGCCAGCAGCCCAGTTGGTATGACAGATACGCAGTATTTT. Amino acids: CASSPVGMTDTQYF.

CDR3 protein: CASSEFSNVEQYF. The DNA for the CDR3 is TGCGCCAGCAGTGAGTTCTCGAACGTCGAGCAGTACTTC. The chain joins TRBV10-2 to TRBJ2-5; the D is unclear. The end of the DNA fits TRBJ2-7 better, so the J call may be wrong. This CDR3 is built from 13 residues. The germline CDR1 and CDR2 sequences are WSHSY and SAAADI.

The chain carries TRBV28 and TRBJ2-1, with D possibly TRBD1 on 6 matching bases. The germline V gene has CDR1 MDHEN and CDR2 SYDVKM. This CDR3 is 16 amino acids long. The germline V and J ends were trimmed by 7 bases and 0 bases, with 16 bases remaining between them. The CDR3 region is CASNPMGRGSYNEQFF. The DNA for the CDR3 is TGTGCCAGCAATCCAATGGGCAGGGGCTCCTACAATGAGCAGTTCTTC. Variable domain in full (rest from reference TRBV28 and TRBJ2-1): DVKVTQSSRYLVKRTGEKVFLECVQDMDHENMFWYRQDPGLGLRLIYFSYDVKMKEKGDIPEGYSVSREKKERFSLILESASTNQTSMYLCASNPMGRGSYNEQFFGPGTRLTVL.

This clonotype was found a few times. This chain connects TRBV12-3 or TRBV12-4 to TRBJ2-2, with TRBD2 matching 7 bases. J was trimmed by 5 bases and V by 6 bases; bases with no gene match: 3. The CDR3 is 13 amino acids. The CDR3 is CASRGGRTGELFF. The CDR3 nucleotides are TGTGCCAGCAGGGGGGGGAGGACCGGGGAGCTGTTTTTT.

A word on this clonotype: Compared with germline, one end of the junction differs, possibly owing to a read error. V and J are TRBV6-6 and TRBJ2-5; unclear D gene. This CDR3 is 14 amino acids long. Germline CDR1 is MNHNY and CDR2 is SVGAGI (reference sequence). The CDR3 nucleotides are TGTACCAGCAGTTACAGTACAGACCAAGAGACCCAGTACTTC. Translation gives CTSSYSTDQETQYF.

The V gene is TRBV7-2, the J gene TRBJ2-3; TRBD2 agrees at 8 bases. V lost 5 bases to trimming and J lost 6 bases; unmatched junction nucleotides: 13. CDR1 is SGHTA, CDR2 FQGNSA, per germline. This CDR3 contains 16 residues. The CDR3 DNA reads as TGTGCCAGCAGCACCCGGACTAACCCGGGGGGGGATACGCAGTATTTT. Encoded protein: CASSTRTNPGGDTQYF.

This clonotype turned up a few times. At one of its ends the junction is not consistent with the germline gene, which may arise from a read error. CDR3 DNA: TGTACCAGCAGTTTGCTAGCGGGAGTCTACGAGCAGTACTTC. It specifies CTSSLLAGVYEQYF. The genes are TRBV28 and TRBJ2-7; 10 bases fit TRBD2. From germline, CDR1 is MDHEN and CDR2 SYDVKM. CDR3 length: 14 residues.

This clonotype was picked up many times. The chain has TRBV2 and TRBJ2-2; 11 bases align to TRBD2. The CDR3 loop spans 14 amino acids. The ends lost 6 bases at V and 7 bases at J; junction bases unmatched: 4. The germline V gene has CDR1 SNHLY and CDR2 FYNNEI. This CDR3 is CASSTSGSHGELFF. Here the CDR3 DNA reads TGTGCCAGCAGCACTAGCGGGAGCCACGGGGAGCTGTTTTTT.